The clone carrying this T cell receptor (beta chain) was counted only a few times. This record belongs to a study of blood T cell repertoires in COVID-19. Study-wide background: The United States, Italy and Spain provided the acute and convalescent COVID-19 samples.

Clones were sequenced by immunoSEQ multiplex PCR, and TCRdb holds only the in-frame ones, with some missing. The sample includes about 120,000 clones, 85% of them seen just once. Germline CDR1 and CDR2: LNHDA and SQIVND (reference sequence). Unmatched junction bases numbered 3, after V lost 3 bases and J lost 4 bases. The CDR3 contains 15 residues. This receptor was taken from a human donor in a cohort sampled during active COVID-19. The chain recombines TRBV19 with TRBJ2-2; TRBD1 matches at 9 bases. Input material: peripheral blood. The CDR3 spells CASSMGQGGTGELFF. CDR3 bases: TGTGCCAGTAGTATGGGACAGGGTGGCACCGGGGAGCTGTTTTTT.